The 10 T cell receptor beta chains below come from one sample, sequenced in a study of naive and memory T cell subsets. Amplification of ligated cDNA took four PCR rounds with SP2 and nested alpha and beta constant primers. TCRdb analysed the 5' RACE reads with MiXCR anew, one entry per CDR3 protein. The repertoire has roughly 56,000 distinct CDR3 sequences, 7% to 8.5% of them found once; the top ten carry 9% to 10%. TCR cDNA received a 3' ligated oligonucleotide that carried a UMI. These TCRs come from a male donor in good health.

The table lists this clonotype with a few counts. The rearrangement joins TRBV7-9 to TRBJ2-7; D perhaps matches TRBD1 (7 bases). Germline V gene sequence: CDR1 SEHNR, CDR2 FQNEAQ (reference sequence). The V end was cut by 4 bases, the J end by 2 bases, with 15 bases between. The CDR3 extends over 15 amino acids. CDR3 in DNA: TGTGCCAGCAGCTCAGGGGGGTCCCAGCCCTACGAGCAGTACTTC. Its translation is CASSSGGSQPYEQYF.

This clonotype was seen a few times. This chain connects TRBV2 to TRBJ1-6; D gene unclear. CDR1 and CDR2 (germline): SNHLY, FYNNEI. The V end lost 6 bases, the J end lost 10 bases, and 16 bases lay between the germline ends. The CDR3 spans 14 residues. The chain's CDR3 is CASSGELGSSPLHF. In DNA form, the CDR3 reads TGTGCCAGCAGCGGGGAGCTAGGAAGCTCACCCCTCCACTTT.

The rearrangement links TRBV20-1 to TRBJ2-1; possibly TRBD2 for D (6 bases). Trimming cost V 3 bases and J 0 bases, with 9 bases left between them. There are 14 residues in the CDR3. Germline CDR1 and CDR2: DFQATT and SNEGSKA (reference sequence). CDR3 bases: TGCAGTGCTAGGCGGGGCTTCTCCTACAATGAGCAGTTCTTC. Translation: CSARRGFSYNEQFF.

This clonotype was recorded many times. The DNA of the CDR3 is TGTGCCAGCAGTCAGGGAGGGCTCTGGGATGAGCAGTTCTTC. Amino acids: CASSQGGLWDEQFF. J is TRBJ2-1 and V is TRBV7-6; 7 bases are shared with TRBD2. The CDR3 consists of 14 residues. V was pared by 6 bases and J by 8 bases, with 10 bases of the junction left unmatched. Germline loops: CDR1 SGHVS, CDR2 FNYEAQ. The entire variable domain, with the rest obtained from reference TRBV7-6 and TRBJ2-1, is as follows: GAGVSQSPRYKVTKRGQDVALRCDPISGHVSLYWYRQALGQGPEFLTYFNYEAQQDKSGLPNDRFSAERPEGSISTLTIQRTEQRDSAMYRCASSQGGLWDEQFFGPGTRLTVL.

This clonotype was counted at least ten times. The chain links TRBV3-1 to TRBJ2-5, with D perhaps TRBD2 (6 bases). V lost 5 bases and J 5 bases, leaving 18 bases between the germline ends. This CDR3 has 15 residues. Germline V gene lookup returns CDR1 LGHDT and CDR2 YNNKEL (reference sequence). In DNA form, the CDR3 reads TGTGCCAGCAGCTCCCCGGGTAGCGGAGTCGAGACCCAGTACTTC. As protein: CASSSPGSGVETQYF.

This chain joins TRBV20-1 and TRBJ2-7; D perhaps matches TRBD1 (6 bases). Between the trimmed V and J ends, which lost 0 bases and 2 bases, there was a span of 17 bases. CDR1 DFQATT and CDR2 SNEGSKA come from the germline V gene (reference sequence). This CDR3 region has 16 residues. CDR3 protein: CSARDWKQGTAYEQYF. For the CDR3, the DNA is TGCAGTGCTAGAGATTGGAAGCAGGGGACGGCCTACGAGCAGTACTTC.

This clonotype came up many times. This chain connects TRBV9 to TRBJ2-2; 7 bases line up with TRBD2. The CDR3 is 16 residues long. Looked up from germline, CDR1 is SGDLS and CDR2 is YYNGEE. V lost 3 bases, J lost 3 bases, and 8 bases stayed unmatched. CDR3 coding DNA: TGTGCCAGCAGCGGTACCGGGACTACCGACACCGGGGAGCTGTTTTTT. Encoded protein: CASSGTGTTDTGELFF.

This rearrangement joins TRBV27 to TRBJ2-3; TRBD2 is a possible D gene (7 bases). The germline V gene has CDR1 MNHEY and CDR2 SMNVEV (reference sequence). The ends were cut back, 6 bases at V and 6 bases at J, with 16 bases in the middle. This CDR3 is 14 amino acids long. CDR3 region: CASSYQGGGDTQYF. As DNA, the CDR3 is TGTGCCAGCAGCTATCAAGGGGGGGGCGATACGCAGTATTTT.

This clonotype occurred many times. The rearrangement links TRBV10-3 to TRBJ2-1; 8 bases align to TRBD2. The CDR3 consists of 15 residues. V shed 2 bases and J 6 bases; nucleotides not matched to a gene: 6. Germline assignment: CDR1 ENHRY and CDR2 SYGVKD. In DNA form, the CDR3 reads TGTGCCATCAGTGAGCAGACTAGCGCTGTCAATGAGCAGTTCTTC. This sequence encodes CAISEQTSAVNEQFF.

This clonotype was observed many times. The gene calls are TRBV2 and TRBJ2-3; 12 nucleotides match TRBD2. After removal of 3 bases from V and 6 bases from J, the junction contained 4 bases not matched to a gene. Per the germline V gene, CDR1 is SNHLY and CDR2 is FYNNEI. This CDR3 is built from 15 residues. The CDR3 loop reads CASSDRTSGMDTQYF. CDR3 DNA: TGTGCCAGCAGTGACCGGACTAGCGGGATGGATACGCAGTATTTT.